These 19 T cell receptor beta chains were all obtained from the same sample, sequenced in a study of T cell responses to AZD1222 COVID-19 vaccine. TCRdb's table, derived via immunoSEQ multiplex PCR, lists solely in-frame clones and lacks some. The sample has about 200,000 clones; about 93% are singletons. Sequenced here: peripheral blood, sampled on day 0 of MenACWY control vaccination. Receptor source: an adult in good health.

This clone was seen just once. The CDR3 DNA reads TGTGCCAGCAGCCAACAAAGGGGAAGACAAGAGACCCAGTACTTC. Translation gives CASSQQRGRQETQYF. The V gene is TRBV3-1 (or the pseudogene TRBV3-2), the J gene TRBJ2-5, with D tentatively TRBD1 (5 bases). The V gene's germline CDR1 is LGHDT and CDR2 YNNKEL (reference sequence). The V and J ends lost 2 bases and 2 bases respectively, with 12 bases between them. The CDR3 is made up of 15 amino acids.

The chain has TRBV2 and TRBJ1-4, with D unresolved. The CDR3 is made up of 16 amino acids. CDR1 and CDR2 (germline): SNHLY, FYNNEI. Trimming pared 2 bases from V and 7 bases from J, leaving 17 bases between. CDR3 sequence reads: CASSESYPRSGEKLFF. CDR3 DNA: TGTGCCAGCAGTGAATCATACCCGAGGAGTGGTGAAAAACTGTTTTTT.

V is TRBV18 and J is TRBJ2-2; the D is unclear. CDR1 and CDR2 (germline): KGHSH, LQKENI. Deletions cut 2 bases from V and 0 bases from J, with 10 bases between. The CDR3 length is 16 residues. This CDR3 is CASSPLQHTNTGELFF. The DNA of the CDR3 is TGTGCCAGCTCACCATTGCAGCATACGAACACCGGGGAGCTGTTTTTT.

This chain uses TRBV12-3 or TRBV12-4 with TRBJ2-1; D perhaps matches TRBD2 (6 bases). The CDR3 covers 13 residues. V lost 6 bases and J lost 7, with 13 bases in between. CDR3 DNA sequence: TGTGCCAGCAGCCCCAGTGCGGGAAATGAGCAGTTCTTC. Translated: CASSPSAGNEQFF.

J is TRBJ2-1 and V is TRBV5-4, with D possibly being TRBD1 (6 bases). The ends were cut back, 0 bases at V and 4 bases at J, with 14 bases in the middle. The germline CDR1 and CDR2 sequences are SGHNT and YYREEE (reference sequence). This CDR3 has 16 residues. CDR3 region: CASSLGGGWGYNEQFF. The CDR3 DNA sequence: TGTGCCAGCAGCTTGGGAGGGGGTTGGGGATACAATGAGCAGTTCTTC.

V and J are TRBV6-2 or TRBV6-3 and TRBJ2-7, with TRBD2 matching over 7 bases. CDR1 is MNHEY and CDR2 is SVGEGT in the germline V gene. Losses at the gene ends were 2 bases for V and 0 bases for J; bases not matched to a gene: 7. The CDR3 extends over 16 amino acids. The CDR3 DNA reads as TGTGCCAGCAGTTACGGGGACTACACTAGCTCCTACGAGCAGTACTTC. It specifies CASSYGDYTSSYEQYF.

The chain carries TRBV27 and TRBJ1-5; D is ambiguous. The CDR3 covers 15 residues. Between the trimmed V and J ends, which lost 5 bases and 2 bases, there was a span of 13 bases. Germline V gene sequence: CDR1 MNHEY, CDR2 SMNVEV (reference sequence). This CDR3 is CASSPQGSRNQPQHF. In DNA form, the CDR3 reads TGTGCCAGCAGTCCTCAAGGGAGTCGCAATCAGCCCCAGCATTTT.

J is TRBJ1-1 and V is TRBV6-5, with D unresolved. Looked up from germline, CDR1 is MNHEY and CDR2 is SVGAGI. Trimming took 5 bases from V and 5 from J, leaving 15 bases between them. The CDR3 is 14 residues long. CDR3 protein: CASSKTFTGTEAFF. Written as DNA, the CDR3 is TGTGCCAGCAGTAAGACATTTACGGGGACTGAAGCTTTCTTT.

In DNA, the CDR3 is TGTGCTAGTCCGGGGCCCCGGGTCAGGGGCAAAAACATTCAGTACTTC. Protein sequence: CASPGPRVRGKNIQYF. The chain couples TRBV12-5 to TRBJ2-4; possibly TRBD1 for D (6 bases). V lost 8 bases and J lost 3, with 20 bases in between. The CDR3 is 16 residues long. Germline-derived CDR1 and CDR2 are LGHNT and FRNRAP.

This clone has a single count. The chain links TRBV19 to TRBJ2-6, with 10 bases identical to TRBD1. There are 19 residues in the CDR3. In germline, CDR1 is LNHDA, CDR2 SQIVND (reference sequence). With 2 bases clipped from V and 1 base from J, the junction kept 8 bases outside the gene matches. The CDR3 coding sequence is TGTGCCAGTAGTATATCTTCGACAGGGGGCCGTTCTGGGGCCAACGTCCTGACTTTC. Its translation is CASSISSTGGRSGANVLTF.

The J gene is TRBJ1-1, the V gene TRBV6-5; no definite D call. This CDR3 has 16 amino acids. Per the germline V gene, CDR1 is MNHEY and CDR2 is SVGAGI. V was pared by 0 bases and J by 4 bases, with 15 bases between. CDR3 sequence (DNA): TGTGCCAGCAGTTACTCTGTGGGTTTTTCAAGCACTGAAGCTTTCTTT. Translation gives CASSYSVGFSSTEAFF.

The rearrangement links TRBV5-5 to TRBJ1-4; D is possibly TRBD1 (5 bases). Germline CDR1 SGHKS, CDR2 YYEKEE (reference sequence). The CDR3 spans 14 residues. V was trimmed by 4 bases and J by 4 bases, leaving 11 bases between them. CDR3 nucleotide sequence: TGTGCCAGCAGCCGGGACGGAGATAATGAAAAACTGTTTTTT. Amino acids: CASSRDGDNEKLFF.

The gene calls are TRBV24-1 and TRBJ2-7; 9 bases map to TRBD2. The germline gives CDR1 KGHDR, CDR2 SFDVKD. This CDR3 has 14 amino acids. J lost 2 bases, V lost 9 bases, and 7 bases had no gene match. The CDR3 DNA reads TGTGCCACCTCCGGGACTAGCAACCCCTACGAGCAGTACTTC. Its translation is CATSGTSNPYEQYF.

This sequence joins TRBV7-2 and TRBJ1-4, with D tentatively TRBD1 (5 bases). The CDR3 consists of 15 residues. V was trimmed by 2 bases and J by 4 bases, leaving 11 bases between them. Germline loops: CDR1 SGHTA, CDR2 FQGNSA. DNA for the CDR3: TGTGCCAGCAGCTTACAGGGAGGGAATAATGAAAAACTGTTTTTT. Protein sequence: CASSLQGGNNEKLFF.

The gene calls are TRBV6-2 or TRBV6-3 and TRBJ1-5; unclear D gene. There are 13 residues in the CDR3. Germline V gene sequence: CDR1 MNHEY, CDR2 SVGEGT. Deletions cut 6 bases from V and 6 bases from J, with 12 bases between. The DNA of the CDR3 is TGTGCCAGCAGCGACGACTCCTTTCAGCCCCAGCATTTT. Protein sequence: CASSDDSFQPQHF.

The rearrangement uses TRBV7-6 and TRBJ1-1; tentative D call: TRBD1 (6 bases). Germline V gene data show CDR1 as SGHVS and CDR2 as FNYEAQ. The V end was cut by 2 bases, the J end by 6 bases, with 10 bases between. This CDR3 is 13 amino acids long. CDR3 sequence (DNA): TGTGCCAGCAGCTTAATCAGGACAGCTGAAGCTTTCTTT. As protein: CASSLIRTAEAFF. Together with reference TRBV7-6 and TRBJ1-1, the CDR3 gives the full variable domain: GAGVSQSPRYKVTKRGQDVALRCDPISGHVSLYWYRQALGQGPEFLTYFNYEAQQDKSGLPNDRFSAERPEGSISTLTIQRTEQRDSAMYRCASSLIRTAEAFFGQGTRLTVV.

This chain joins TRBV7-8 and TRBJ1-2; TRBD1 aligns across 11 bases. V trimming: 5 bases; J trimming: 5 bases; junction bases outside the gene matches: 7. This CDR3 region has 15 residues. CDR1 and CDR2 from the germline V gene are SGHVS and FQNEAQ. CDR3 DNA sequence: TGTGCCAGCAGCAGTGGGACAGGGGGAGTGTATGGCTACACCTTC. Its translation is CASSSGTGGVYGYTF.

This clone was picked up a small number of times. The CDR3 DNA reads as TGTGCCACCAGCGGGGGACAGGGACTCAGCAATCAGCCCCAGCATTTT. Amino acids: CATSGGQGLSNQPQHF. V and J are TRBV15 and TRBJ1-5; 9 bases are shared with TRBD1. Unmatched junction bases numbered 6, after V lost 5 bases and J lost 1 base. Germline V gene lookup returns CDR1 LNHNV and CDR2 YYDKDF (reference sequence). The CDR3 covers 16 residues.

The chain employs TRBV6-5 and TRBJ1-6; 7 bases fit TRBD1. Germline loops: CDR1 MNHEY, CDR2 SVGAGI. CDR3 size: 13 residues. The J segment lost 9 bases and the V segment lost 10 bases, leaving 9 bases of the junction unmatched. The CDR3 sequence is CATKDRMGSPLHF. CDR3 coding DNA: TGTGCCACTAAGGACAGGATGGGTTCACCCCTCCACTTT.